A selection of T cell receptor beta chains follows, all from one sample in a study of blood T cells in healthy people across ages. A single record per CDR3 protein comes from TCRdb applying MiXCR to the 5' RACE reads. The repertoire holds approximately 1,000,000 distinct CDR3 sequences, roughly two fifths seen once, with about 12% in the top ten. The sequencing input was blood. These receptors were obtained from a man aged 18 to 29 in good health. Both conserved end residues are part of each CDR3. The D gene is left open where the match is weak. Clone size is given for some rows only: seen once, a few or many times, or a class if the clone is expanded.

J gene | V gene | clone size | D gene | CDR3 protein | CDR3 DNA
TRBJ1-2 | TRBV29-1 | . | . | CSVDLIGGLSGYTF | TGCAGCGTGGACTTAATTGGGGGCCTGAGCGGCTACACCTTC
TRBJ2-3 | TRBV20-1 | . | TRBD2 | CSGGLAGGPGTQYF | TGCAGTGGAGGGCTAGCGGGGGGGCCTGGTACGCAGTATTTT
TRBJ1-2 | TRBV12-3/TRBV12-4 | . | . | CASSSPGRSRGYTF | TGTGCCAGCAGCTCACCCGGACGGAGCCGTGGCTACACCTTC
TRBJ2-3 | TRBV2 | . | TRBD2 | CASSEEEASGTDTQYF | TGTGCCAGCAGTGAAGAGGAAGCTAGCGGTACAGATACGCAGTATTTT
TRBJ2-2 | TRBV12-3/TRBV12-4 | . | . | CASSFDNWNTGELFF | TGTGCCAGCAGTTTCGACAATTGGAACACCGGGGAGCTGTTTTTT
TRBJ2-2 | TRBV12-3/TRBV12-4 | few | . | CASVGDTGPRTGELFF | TGTGCCAGCGTAGGAGATACCGGGCCACGCACCGGGGAGCTGTTTTTT
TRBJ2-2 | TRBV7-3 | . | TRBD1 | CASSLDRAVGELFF | TGTGCCAGCAGCTTAGACAGGGCGGTCGGGGAGCTGTTTTTT
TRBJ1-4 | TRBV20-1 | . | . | CSASQGSGEKLFF | TGCAGTGCTAGTCAGGGGAGTGGTGAAAAACTGTTTTTT
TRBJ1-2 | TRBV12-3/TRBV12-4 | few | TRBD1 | CASIQGQGGGYTF | TGTGCCAGCATTCAAGGACAGGGGGGTGGCTACACCTTC
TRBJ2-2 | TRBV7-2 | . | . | CASSLWPTNTGELFF | TGTGCCAGCAGCTTGTGGCCAACGAACACCGGGGAGCTGTTTTTT
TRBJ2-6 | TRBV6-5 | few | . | CASSYSFGGRRTLSGANVLTF | TGTGCCAGCAGTTACTCATTCGGGGGCAGGCGAACCCTTTCTGGGGCCAACGTCCTGACTTTC
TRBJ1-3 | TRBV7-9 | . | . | CASSLSPNSGNTIYF | TGTGCCAGCAGCTTATCCCCGAACTCTGGAAACACCATATATTTT
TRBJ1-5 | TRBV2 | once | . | CASSEVRGYSNQPQHF | TGTGCCAGCAGTGAGGTCAGGGGCTATAGCAATCAGCCCCAGCATTTT
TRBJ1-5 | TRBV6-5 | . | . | CASSYMLNQPQHF | TGTGCCAGCAGTTATATGCTAAATCAGCCCCAGCATTTT
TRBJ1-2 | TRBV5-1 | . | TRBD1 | CASSSRGSSYGYTF | TGCGCCAGCAGCTCCAGGGGGTCTTCCTATGGCTACACCTTC
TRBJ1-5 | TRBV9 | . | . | CASSSGRGNQPQHF | TGTGCCAGCAGCTCGGGACGGGGGAACCAGCCCCAGCATTTT
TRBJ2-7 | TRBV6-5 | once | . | CASSGWAGEQYF | TGTGCCAGCAGCGGGTGGGCGGGCGAGCAGTACTTC
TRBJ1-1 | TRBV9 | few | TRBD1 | CASSSRQGVSEAFF | TGTGCCAGCAGCAGCCGACAGGGTGTCTCTGAAGCTTTCTTT
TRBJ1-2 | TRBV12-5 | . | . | CASGSDTVLSYTF | TGTGCTAGTGGTTCGGACACGGTTTTAAGCTACACCTTC
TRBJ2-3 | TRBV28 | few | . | CASSLSGAQYF | TGTGCCAGCAGTCTCAGTGGTGCGCAGTATTTT
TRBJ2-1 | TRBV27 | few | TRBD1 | CASSGDREVDNEQFF | TGTGCCAGCAGTGGGGACAGGGAGGTTGACAATGAGCAGTTCTTC
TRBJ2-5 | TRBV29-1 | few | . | CSVEGIPSDEQYF | TGCAGCGTTGAGGGGATTCCCTCGGATGAGCAGTACTTC
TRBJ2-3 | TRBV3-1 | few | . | CASSPSGGTQYF | TGTGCCAGCAGCCCCTCTGGGGGGACGCAGTATTTT
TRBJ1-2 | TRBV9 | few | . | CASLAGPYGYTF | TGTGCCAGCTTAGCAGGCCCCTATGGCTACACCTTC
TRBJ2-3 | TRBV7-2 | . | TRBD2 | CASSPTSGISTDTQYF | TGTGCCAGCAGTCCGACTAGCGGGATTAGCACAGATACGCAGTATTTT
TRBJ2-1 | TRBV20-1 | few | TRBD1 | CSASLGQGDYNEQFF | TGCAGTGCTAGCCTGGGACAGGGAGACTACAATGAGCAGTTCTTC
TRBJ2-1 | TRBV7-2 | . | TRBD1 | CASSSQGGVSYNEQFF | TGTGCCAGCAGCTCACAGGGGGGAGTCTCCTACAATGAGCAGTTCTTC
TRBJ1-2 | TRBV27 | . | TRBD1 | CASSSTTPDRANYGYTF | TGTGCCAGCAGTTCTACTACCCCCGACAGGGCCAACTATGGCTACACCTTC
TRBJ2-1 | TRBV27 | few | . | CASNPQGAYNEQFF | TGTGCCAGCAATCCGCAGGGCGCATACAATGAGCAGTTCTTC
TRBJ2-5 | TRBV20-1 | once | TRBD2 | CSARDGTSFLWEQYF | TGCAGTGCTAGGGACGGGACTAGCTTTCTGTGGGAGCAGTACTTC
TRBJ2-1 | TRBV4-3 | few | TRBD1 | CASSQGQGEYNEQFF | TGCGCCAGCAGCCAGGGGCAGGGGGAATACAATGAGCAGTTCTTC
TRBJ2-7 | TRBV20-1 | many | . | CSARDLQLYEQYF | TGCAGTGCTAGAGATCTACAGCTCTACGAGCAGTACTTC
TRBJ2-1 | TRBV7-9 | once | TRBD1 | CASSGNFGTGIYNEQFF | TGTGCCAGCAGCGGTAATTTCGGGACAGGAATCTACAATGAGCAGTTCTTC
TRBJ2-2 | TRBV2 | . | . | CASTKGIRSGELFF | TGTGCCAGCACGAAGGGTATCAGGAGCGGGGAGCTGTTTTTT
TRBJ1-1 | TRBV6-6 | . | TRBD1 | CASSYTETGLTEAFF | TGTGCCAGCAGTTACACCGAGACAGGGCTCACTGAAGCTTTCTTT
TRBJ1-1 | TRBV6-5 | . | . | CASSYRGRTEAFF | TGTGCCAGCAGTTACCGAGGCCGGACTGAAGCTTTCTTT
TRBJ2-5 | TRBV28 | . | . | CASSSPVVVQYF | TGTGCCAGCAGTTCCCCCGTAGTGGTTCAGTACTTC
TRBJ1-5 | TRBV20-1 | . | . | CSARPPNQPQHF | TGCAGTGCTAGGCCCCCCAATCAGCCCCAGCATTTT
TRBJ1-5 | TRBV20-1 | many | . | CSADPPSNQPQHF | TGCAGTGCCGACCCCCCAAGCAATCAGCCCCAGCATTTT